Below, 3 T cell receptor beta chains from the same sample are listed, as sequenced in a study of cytomegalovirus exposure and HLA in healthy donors. Primers: 60 Vbeta forward and 13 Jbeta reverse. Clones were sequenced by immunoSEQ multiplex PCR, and TCRdb holds only the in-frame ones, with some missing. The sample shows approximately 140,000 clones, around 80% of them seen only once. Sequencing was performed on PBMCs. All receptors derive from a man aged 30-40 years in good health and CMV-seronegative.

V and J are TRBV4-2 and TRBJ2-1; TRBD1 aligns across 12 bases. The CDR3 is made up of 20 amino acids. V was pared by 4 bases and J by 2 bases, with 15 bases of the junction left unmatched. Germline assignment: CDR1 LGHNA and CDR2 YNFKEQ. The CDR3 reads CASSRVEGQGAGFPYNEQFF. In DNA, the CDR3 is TGTGCCAGCAGCCGGGTGGAGGGACAGGGGGCTGGTTTCCCCTACAATGAGCAGTTCTTC.

The chain joins TRBV6-5 to TRBJ2-5; 10 bases align to TRBD2. V was pared by 6 bases and J by 5 bases, with 6 bases of the junction left unmatched. The CDR3 runs 14 residues. Germline CDR1 and CDR2: MNHEY and SVGAGI. The CDR3 coding sequence is TGTGCCAGCAGCCCTAGCGGGAGCTCGGAGACCCAGTACTTC. It codes for CASSPSGSSETQYF.

V and J are TRBV5-1 and TRBJ2-6; D gene ambiguous. The CDR3 consists of 15 residues. V dropped 0 bases and J dropped 0 bases, with 4 bases sitting between them. Per the germline V gene, CDR1 is SGHRS and CDR2 is YFSETQ. As DNA, the CDR3 is TGCGCCAGCAGCTTGGCAGTCTCTGGGGCCAACGTCCTGACTTTC. The encoded protein is CASSLAVSGANVLTF.